This T cell receptor (beta chain) was captured in a study of beta chain features in type 1 diabetes. Study observations and caveats: Cells carrying high TCR expression could end up over-represented when cDNA is sequenced. Shortening of TCRB CDR3s, moderate but significant, appeared in all four CD4+ subsets of Type 1 diabetes patients. Within the patient group, naive, central memory and Treg TCRB repertoires appeared more similar to each other than within healthy donors.

The authors reverse transcribed all of the isolated RNA, so sequencing captured expressed TCRB transcripts. Sequenced naive, central memory and regulatory T cell samples produced an average of around 3.9 million reads. Only in-frame clones appear in the TCRdb table, and some are missing; sequencing was by immunoSEQ multiplex PCR. The sample contains 300,000 or so clones, less than 10% of which appear only once. To note about this clone: Its antigen remains unidentified.

This TCR derives from a woman between 18 and 29 years old in good health. Sequencing input: central memory CD4+ T cells from blood.

CDR3 region: CATSRARMDTEAFF. The DNA for the CDR3 is TGTGCCACCAGCAGGGCCCGGATGGACACTGAAGCTTTCTTT. V is TRBV15 and J is TRBJ1-1, with D hard to call. The CDR3 runs 14 residues. Germline V CDR1 and CDR2: LNHNV, YYDKDF (reference sequence). V was cut by 3 bases and J by 3 bases, with 11 bases left in between.